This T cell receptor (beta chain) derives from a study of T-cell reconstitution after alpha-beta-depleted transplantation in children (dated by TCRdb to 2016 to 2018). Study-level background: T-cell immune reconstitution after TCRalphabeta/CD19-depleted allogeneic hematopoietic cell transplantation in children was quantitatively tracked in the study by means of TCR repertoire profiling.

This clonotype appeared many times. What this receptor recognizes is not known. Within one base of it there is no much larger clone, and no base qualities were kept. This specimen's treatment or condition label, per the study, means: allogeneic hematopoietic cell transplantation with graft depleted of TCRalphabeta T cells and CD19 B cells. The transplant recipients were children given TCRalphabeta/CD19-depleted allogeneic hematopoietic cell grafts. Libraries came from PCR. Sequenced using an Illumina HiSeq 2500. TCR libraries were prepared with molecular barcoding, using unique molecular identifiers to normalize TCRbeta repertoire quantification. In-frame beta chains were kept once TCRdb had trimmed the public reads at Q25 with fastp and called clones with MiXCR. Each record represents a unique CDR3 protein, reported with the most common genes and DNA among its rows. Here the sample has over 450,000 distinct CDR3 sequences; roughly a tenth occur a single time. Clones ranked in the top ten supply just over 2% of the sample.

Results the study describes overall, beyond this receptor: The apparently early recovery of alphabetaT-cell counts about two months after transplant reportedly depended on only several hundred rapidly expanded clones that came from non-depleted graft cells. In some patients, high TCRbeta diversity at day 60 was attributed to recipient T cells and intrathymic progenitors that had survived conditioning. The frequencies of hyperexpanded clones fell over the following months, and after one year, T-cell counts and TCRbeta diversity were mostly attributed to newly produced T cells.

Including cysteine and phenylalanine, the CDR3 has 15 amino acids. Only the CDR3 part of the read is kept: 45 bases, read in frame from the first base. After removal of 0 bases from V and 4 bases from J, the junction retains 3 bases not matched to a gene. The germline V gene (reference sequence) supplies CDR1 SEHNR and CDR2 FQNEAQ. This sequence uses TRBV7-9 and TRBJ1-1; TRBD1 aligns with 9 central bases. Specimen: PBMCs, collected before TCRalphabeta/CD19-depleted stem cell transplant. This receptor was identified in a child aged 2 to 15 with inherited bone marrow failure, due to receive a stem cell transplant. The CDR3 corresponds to CASSLAQGASTEAFF. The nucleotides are TGTGCCAGCAGCTTAGCACAGGGGGCCAGCACTGAAGCTTTCTTT.